The T cell receptor (beta chain) under discussion was sequenced for a study of blood T cell repertoires in COVID-19. For the study at large: Specimens from acute and convalescent COVID-19 originated in the United States, Italy and Spain. Sources were T cells, B-cell-depleted T cells, or PBMCs; the material itself was cDNA or gDNA.

As processed by the authors: Using reference gene primer amplification, nucleated cell counts were estimated. Here immunoSEQ multiplex PCR was the method, and the copy in TCRdb shows in-frame clones only, minus some. The V and J calls and clone size come from that table; D and trimming were worked out from the DNA. Among 150,000 to 200,000 clones listed, roughly four fifths were seen once. This clone was detected only once. Germline lookup yields CDR1 MDHEN and CDR2 SYDVKM. This CDR3 region has 17 residues. The junction had 11 bases not matched to a gene; V was cut back by 4 bases and J by 4 bases. V and J are TRBV28 and TRBJ1-2, with 11 bases aligning to TRBD1. Sequencing used peripheral blood. The receptor was isolated from a woman aged 40 to 49 with acute or convalescent COVID-19. CDR3 sequence: CASSSSGTGGHIYGYTF. In DNA form, the CDR3 reads TGTGCCAGCAGTTCCTCCGGGACAGGGGGTCACATCTATGGCTACACCTTC.